The rows below give T cell receptor beta chains drawn from one sample of a study of blood T cells in healthy people across ages. A single record per CDR3 protein comes from TCRdb applying MiXCR to the 5' RACE reads. Altogether some 1.5 million distinct CDR3 sequences are present, approximately 42% being singletons, with the ten largest covering around 4%. Sequencing input: blood. All receptors derive from a woman between 18 and 29 years old in good health. Both conserved end residues are part of each CDR3. A D gene is named only where the DNA matches it firmly.

V gene: TRBV7-9
D gene: NA
J gene: TRBJ1-2
CDR3 protein: CASSPWAGGYGYTF

V gene: TRBV7-9
D gene: TRBD1
J gene: TRBJ2-2
CDR3 protein: CARGTGYTGELFF

V gene: TRBV4-1
D gene: NA
J gene: TRBJ2-1
CDR3 protein: CASSQERTGGNEQFF

V gene: TRBV4-3
D gene: NA
J gene: TRBJ2-6
CDR3 protein: CASSQDGGTGANVLTF

V gene: TRBV7-9
D gene: NA
J gene: TRBJ2-7
CDR3 protein: CASSSVGHYEQYF

V gene: TRBV20-1
D gene: NA
J gene: TRBJ1-2
CDR3 protein: CSAGEGGGHGYTF

V gene: TRBV27
D gene: TRBD1
J gene: NA
CDR3 protein: CASSGGRESSYEQYF

V gene: TRBV9
D gene: NA
J gene: NA
CDR3 protein: CASSVDGRMDDEQYF

V gene: TRBV6-2/TRBV6-3
D gene: TRBD2
J gene: TRBJ2-7
CDR3 protein: CVARRGLAGLSSYEQYF

V gene: TRBV6-1
D gene: TRBD1
J gene: TRBJ1-1
CDR3 protein: CASSAGQTTEAFF

V gene: TRBV27
D gene: NA
J gene: TRBJ2-1
CDR3 protein: CASSLGGAEISYNEQFF

V gene: TRBV20-1
D gene: NA
J gene: TRBJ2-7
CDR3 protein: CSARTGHSYEQYF

V gene: TRBV6-2/TRBV6-3
D gene: NA
J gene: TRBJ1-1
CDR3 protein: CASSRPAGTEAFF

V gene: TRBV5-1
D gene: NA
J gene: TRBJ2-1
CDR3 protein: CASSLGDILRYNEQFF

V gene: TRBV20-1
D gene: NA
J gene: TRBJ2-3
CDR3 protein: CSARGGRADTQYF

V gene: TRBV10-3
D gene: NA
J gene: TRBJ2-5
CDR3 protein: CAISEASQETQYF

V gene: TRBV24-1
D gene: NA
J gene: TRBJ2-2
CDR3 protein: CATSESGFTGELFF

V gene: TRBV9
D gene: TRBD2
J gene: TRBJ2-3
CDR3 protein: CASSGKAGNTDTQYF

V gene: TRBV14
D gene: NA
J gene: TRBJ1-2
CDR3 protein: CASSQDYGRNYGYTF

V gene: TRBV4-1
D gene: NA
J gene: TRBJ1-2
CDR3 protein: CASSQDRQWHYGYTF

V gene: TRBV6-2/TRBV6-3
D gene: NA
J gene: TRBJ2-1
CDR3 protein: CASSSPDRRYNEQFF

V gene: TRBV25-1
D gene: TRBD1
J gene: TRBJ2-5
CDR3 protein: CATQGAVAYNEQYF

V gene: TRBV21-1
D gene: NA
J gene: TRBJ1-2
CDR3 protein: CASSKGAGRHYGYTF

V gene: TRBV4-1
D gene: NA
J gene: TRBJ2-4
CDR3 protein: CASSQENGPPRAKNIQYF

V gene: TRBV30
D gene: NA
J gene: TRBJ1-4
CDR3 protein: CAWTTPLDGVAYEKLFF

V gene: TRBV10-1
D gene: TRBD1
J gene: TRBJ1-6
CDR3 protein: CASSESDRGNSPLHF